The 13 T cell receptor beta chains below come from one sample, sequenced in a study of blood T cell repertoires in COVID-19. Method: immunoSEQ multiplex PCR; TCRdb's copy keeps in-frame clones and lacks some. The table lists about 200,000 clones, roughly 90% of them singletons, with roughly 6% in the top ten. The specimen was peripheral blood. The receptors derive from a woman in her thirties or forties who had recovered from COVID-19.

This clone came up a few times. The CDR3 sequence is CASSYLPGLATSNSYEQYF. CDR3 sequence (DNA): TGTGCCAGCAGCTATCTTCCGGGACTAGCGACCAGCAACTCCTACGAGCAGTACTTC. The rearrangement links TRBV7-6 to TRBJ2-7; 10 nucleotides match TRBD2. From germline, CDR1 is SGHVS and CDR2 FNYEAQ. The CDR3 consists of 19 residues. J gave up 0 bases and V 4 bases, and 15 bases lay outside the gene matches.

The chain recombines TRBV30 with TRBJ1-4, with 7 positions matching TRBD1. From germline, CDR1 is GTSNPN and CDR2 SVGIG (reference sequence). The CDR3 has 11 residues. V lost 2 bases and J lost 11; bases outside the gene matches: 2. CDR3 in amino acids: CAWSSGGKLFF. Written as DNA, the CDR3 is TGTGCCTGGAGTTCAGGGGGTAAACTGTTTTTT.

This clone was seen a single time. The CDR3 DNA sequence: TGCGCCAGCAGCCAAGTCGTCGGGGGAGGCCTGACGGGAGATACGCAGTATTTT. Its translation is CASSQVVGGGLTGDTQYF. J is TRBJ2-3 and V is TRBV4-3, with TRBD2 as a possible D gene (6 bases). This CDR3 is built from 18 residues. V was clipped by 1 base and J by 5 bases, with 22 bases between them. Germline V gene data show CDR1 as LGHNA and CDR2 as YSLEER.

The chain has TRBV30 and TRBJ2-5; 10 bases are shared with TRBD1. CDR1 and CDR2 from the germline V gene are GTSNPN and SVGIG (reference sequence). With 3 bases clipped from V and 1 base from J, the junction kept 8 bases outside the gene matches. The CDR3 covers 16 residues. The CDR3 sequence: CAWSPGGTGAQETQYF. CDR3 DNA sequence: TGTGCCTGGAGCCCAGGGGGGACAGGGGCCCAAGAGACCCAGTACTTC.

V is TRBV19 and J is TRBJ2-1, with D perhaps matching TRBD2 (6 bases). Germline CDR1 reads LNHDA; CDR2 reads SQIVND (reference sequence). V lost 6 bases and J 5 bases, leaving 17 bases between the germline ends. The CDR3 spans 15 residues. The CDR3 coding sequence is TGTGCCAGTAGGGACGGGACTGCGGTCCACAATGAGCAGTTCTTC. Its protein product is CASRDGTAVHNEQFF.

This chain connects TRBV10-3 to TRBJ2-1, with 7 positions matching TRBD2. Germline lookup yields CDR1 ENHRY and CDR2 SYGVKD. J gave up 0 bases and V 4 bases, and 12 bases lay outside the gene matches. CDR3 length equals 18 residues. CDR3 in DNA: TGTGCCATCAGTGGCGTTGATGAGCGGGGTGACTCCTACAATGAGCAGTTCTTC. As protein: CAISGVDERGDSYNEQFF.

The chain has TRBV3-1 (or the pseudogene TRBV3-2) and TRBJ2-5; D not resolved. This CDR3 region has 14 residues. Deletions cut 4 bases from V and 1 base from J, with 10 bases between. Germline V gene sequence: CDR1 LGHDT, CDR2 YNNKEL (reference sequence). CDR3 residues: CASSPENLQETQYF. CDR3 nucleotide sequence: TGTGCCAGCAGCCCGGAGAACCTCCAAGAGACCCAGTACTTC.

This rearrangement joins TRBV10-3 to TRBJ1-2; 10 positions match TRBD1. The CDR3 is made up of 15 amino acids. Germline CDR1 ENHRY, CDR2 SYGVKD. With V trimmed by 11 bases and J by 7 bases, 16 bases remained unmatched. The CDR3 bases are TGTGCCGCAACTTCTTCGACAGGGGGCGCTGGTGGCTACACCTTC. Protein product: CAATSSTGGAGGYTF.

The rearrangement uses TRBV7-2 and TRBJ2-3, with 12 bases identical to TRBD2. CDR3 size: 17 residues. Germline V gene data show CDR1 as SGHTA and CDR2 as FQGNSA. V shed 3 bases and J 5 bases; nucleotides not matched to a gene: 9. Here the CDR3 reads CASSFRLAGGGIDTQYF. The CDR3 nucleotides read TGTGCCAGCAGCTTCCGGCTAGCGGGAGGGGGGATAGATACGCAGTATTTT.

The chain carries TRBV10-2 and TRBJ2-7; tentative D call: TRBD2 (5 bases). The V gene lost 0 bases and the J gene lost 5 bases, with 8 bases spanning the gap. CDR3 length: 13 amino acids. CDR1 and CDR2 from the germline V gene are WSHSY and SAAADI. This CDR3 reads CASSESRADEQYF. In nucleotides, the CDR3 is TGCGCCAGCAGTGAGTCGAGGGCCGACGAGCAGTACTTC.

The V call is TRBV28, the J call TRBJ2-5; D may be TRBD1 (5 bases). With 4 bases removed from V and 3 bases from J, the gap between germline ends came to 18 bases. The germline CDR1 and CDR2 sequences are MDHEN and SYDVKM. The CDR3 is made up of 16 amino acids. The CDR3 DNA reads TGTGCCAGCAGTTCATACTTTCAGGGAATGGAAGAGACCCAGTACTTC. Translating it yields CASSSYFQGMEETQYF. The entire variable domain, with the rest obtained from reference TRBV28 and TRBJ2-5, is as follows: DVKVTQSSRYLVKRTGEKVFLECVQDMDHENMFWYRQDPGLGLRLIYFSYDVKMKEKGDIPEGYSVSREKKERFSLILESASTNQTSMYLCASSSYFQGMEETQYFGPGTRLLVL.

This sequence joins TRBV7-2 and TRBJ1-5; 8 positions agree with TRBD1. V shed 3 bases and J 3 bases; nucleotides not matched to a gene: 4. The CDR3 covers 15 residues. In germline, CDR1 is SGHTA, CDR2 FQGNSA. The CDR3: CASSFGQGFNQPQHF. Written as DNA, the CDR3 is TGTGCCAGCAGCTTCGGACAGGGCTTCAATCAGCCCCAGCATTTT.

V usage is TRBV28 and J usage is TRBJ2-3; 7 positions match TRBD2. Germline CDR1 is MDHEN and CDR2 is SYDVKM. CDR3 length equals 15 residues. The J segment lost 2 bases and the V segment lost 3 bases, leaving 5 bases of the junction unmatched. The CDR3 DNA reads as TGTGCCAGCAGTTTTTGGGGGGGGACCACAGATACGCAGTATTTT. It yields the protein CASSFWGGTTDTQYF.